These 5 T cell receptor beta chains share one sample of origin, sequenced in a study of blood T cell repertoires in COVID-19. Data came from immunoSEQ multiplex PCR; TCRdb stores just in-frame clones and leaves some out. Here the sample spans some 65,000 clones, 80% to 95% being singletons. Sequenced sample: peripheral blood. These receptors were collected from a man aged 50 to 59 with COVID-19, enrolled during active disease.

The chain is built from TRBV19 and TRBJ2-7; D gene ambiguous. The CDR3 has 16 residues. Germline V gene data show CDR1 as LNHDA and CDR2 as SQIVND (reference sequence). Trimming left V 8 bases short and J 2 bases short, with 22 bases between. The CDR3 loop reads CASSSPGGPSPYEQYF. The CDR3 region has the DNA TGTGCCAGTTCTTCCCCTGGCGGTCCTTCCCCCTACGAGCAGTACTTC.

The chain is built from TRBV2 and TRBJ2-7; TRBD2 matches 7 bases. V was clipped by 8 bases and J by 3 bases; unmatched bases: 4. The CDR3 is made up of 12 amino acids. Germline CDR1 and CDR2: SNHLY and FYNNEI. The CDR3: CASGGGFYEQYF. The CDR3 DNA follows: TGTGCCAGCGGGGGGGGGTTCTACGAGCAGTACTTC.

The chain employs TRBV9 and TRBJ1-2; 8 bases align to TRBD1. V dropped 3 bases and J dropped 2; count of bases not matched to a gene: 3. This CDR3 region has 14 residues. The V gene's germline CDR1 is SGDLS and CDR2 YYNGEE. The CDR3 nucleotides are TGTGCCAGCAGCGCGACAGGGGCCAACTATGGCTACACCTTC. This gives the protein CASSATGANYGYTF.

This chain joins TRBV30 and TRBJ1-6, with a weak D call TRBD1 (5 bases). The CDR3 length is 12 residues. Germline V gene lookup returns CDR1 GTSNPN and CDR2 SVGIG (reference sequence). The ends were cut back, 2 bases at V and 9 bases at J, with 8 bases in the middle. Written as DNA, the CDR3 is TGTGCCTGGAGTTACAGGAGTTCACCCCTCCACTTT. It translates to CAWSYRSSPLHF.

V usage is TRBV6-2 or TRBV6-3 and J usage is TRBJ2-7; D call uncertain. CDR3 length: 12 residues. Between the trimmed V and J ends, which lost 2 bases and 4 bases, there was a span of 6 bases. Germline V CDR1 and CDR2: MNHEY, SVGEGT. The CDR3 coding sequence is TGTGCCAGCAGTTACGCGAAATACGAGCAGTACTTC. Translating gives CASSYAKYEQYF.